Sequencing of this TCR beta chain was carried out in a study of blood T cell repertoires in COVID-19. The J segment lost 0 bases and the V segment lost 6 bases, leaving 8 bases of the junction unmatched. From germline, CDR1 is SGHVS and CDR2 FNYEAQ. The CDR3 runs 16 residues. In the original processing: Researchers report that nucleated cell counts were estimated from reference gene primer amplification. The assay was immunoSEQ multiplex PCR, and TCRdb's table has in-frame clones only and misses some. V and J calls and clone size come straight from that table; D and trimming were deduced from the DNA. The sample lists about 110,000 clones, about 85% occurring once.

The chain is built from TRBV7-6 and TRBJ2-1, with 7 bases aligning to TRBD2. The clonotype originates from a human donor in a cohort sampled during active COVID-19. The sequencing input was peripheral blood. CDR3 loop: CASRPGLQSSYNEQFF. The CDR3 nucleotides read TGTGCCAGCAGGCCGGGACTACAAAGCTCCTACAATGAGCAGTTCTTC.